What follows are 31 T cell receptor beta chains derived from one specimen sequenced in a study of graft-versus-host responses after intestinal transplantation. Their cognate antigens are unknown. The data were produced by immunoSEQ multiplex PCR, yet TCRdb's version contains in-frame clones alone and is incomplete. The sample holds 90,000 to 130,000 clones, 90% to 95% seen once. The specimen was unstimulated CD8+ T cells sorted from spleen or lymph node cells, collected before transplant. All receptors derive from a human donor who was the organ donor for an intestinal transplant.

This clone came up once. The chain joins TRBV5-6 to TRBJ2-7; 10 bases are a match to TRBD2. Looked up from germline, CDR1 is SGHDT and CDR2 is YYEEEE. This CDR3 is 16 amino acids long. The V and J ends lost 0 bases and 3 bases, in that order; junction bases with no gene match: 6. The CDR3 region is CASSLEGAGGRYEQYF. The DNA for the CDR3 is TGTGCCAGCAGCTTGGAGGGAGCGGGAGGGCGCTACGAGCAGTACTTC.

The CDR3 nucleotides are TGTGCCACCAGCAGAGACAGGGAGGGATCGGGATTTAGGTTGGAGCAGTACTTC. Translated, it gives CATSRDREGSGFRLEQYF. The V gene is TRBV15, the J gene TRBJ2-7; 7 nucleotides agree with TRBD2. This CDR3 has 18 residues. Germline lookup yields CDR1 LNHNV and CDR2 YYDKDF (reference sequence). V shed 0 bases, J shed 7 bases, and the junction held 18 bases outside the gene matches.

This chain uses TRBV5-4 with TRBJ2-1; 9 bases are a match to TRBD2. This CDR3 is built from 14 residues. The ends lost 7 bases at V and 8 bases at J; junction bases unmatched: 10. CDR1 SGHNT and CDR2 YYREEE come from the germline V gene (reference sequence). The CDR3 sequence: CASGRREGSDEQFF. CDR3 nucleotides: TGTGCCAGCGGCAGGCGGGAGGGCTCAGATGAGCAGTTCTTC.

The CDR3 DNA reads TGTGCCAGCAGAGACAGGGGTTCCTACGAGCAGTACTTC. Its translation is CASRDRGSYEQYF. The J gene is TRBJ2-7, the V gene TRBV2, with 8 bases identical to TRBD1. In germline, CDR1 is SNHLY, CDR2 FYNNEI. CDR3 length equals 13 residues. The J segment lost 1 base and the V segment lost 6 bases, leaving 2 bases of the junction unmatched.

CDR3 nucleotides: TGTGCCAGCAGTTACTTGGGGTCAGGCACTGAAGCTTTCTTT. This sequence encodes CASSYLGSGTEAFF. J is TRBJ1-1 and V is TRBV6-5, with D unresolved. The CDR3 length is 14 residues. Germline CDR1 is MNHEY and CDR2 is SVGAGI. V lost 1 base to trimming and J lost 4 bases, with 10 bases between them.

This chain connects TRBV5-1 to TRBJ2-7; 7 nucleotides align to TRBD1. This CDR3 contains 15 residues. J gave up 4 bases and V 1 base, and 8 bases lay outside the gene matches. Germline lookup yields CDR1 SGHRS and CDR2 YFSETQ. CDR3 residues: CASSLTGQHTYEQYF. CDR3 DNA: TGCGCCAGCAGCTTGACGGGACAGCATACTTACGAGCAGTACTTC.

The chain recombines TRBV7-8 with TRBJ2-3, with D possibly matching TRBD2 (5 bases). The germline V gene encodes CDR1 SGHVS and CDR2 FQNEAQ. The ends were cut back, 1 base at V and 3 bases at J, with 14 bases in the middle. The CDR3 is 16 amino acids. The CDR3 DNA follows: TGTGCCAGCAGCTTAGGACTAACCCCTGGTACAGATACGCAGTATTTT. Translation: CASSLGLTPGTDTQYF. The whole variable domain, remainder taken from reference TRBV7-8 and TRBJ2-3, is GAGVSQSPRYKVAKRGQDVALRCDPISGHVSLFWYQQALGQGPEFLTYFQNEAQLDKSGLPSDRFFAERPEGSVSTLKIQRTQQEDSAVYLCASSLGLTPGTDTQYFGPGTRLTVL.

V and J are TRBV5-4 and TRBJ2-1; D is uncertain. V lost 0 bases, J lost 0 bases, and 4 bases lay in between. Germline V gene data show CDR1 as SGHNT and CDR2 as YYREEE (reference sequence). The CDR3 covers 14 residues. The CDR3 nucleotides read TGTGCCAGCAGCTTGGGGAGCTCCTACAATGAGCAGTTCTTC. The encoded protein is CASSLGSSYNEQFF.

Comments on this clone: The CDR3 does not end in the conserved phenylalanine or tryptophan, so this is likely a read error. CDR3 sequence: CASSLWAGGGTGELFV. The CDR3 DNA reads as TGTGCCAGCAGTTTATGGGCGGGAGGAGGAACCGGGGAGCTGTTTGTT. The V call is TRBV5-4, the J call TRBJ2-2, with TRBD2 matching 8 bases. J was trimmed by 5 bases and V by 5 bases; bases with no gene match: 11. The CDR3 sequence is 16 residues long. The germline gives CDR1 SGHNT, CDR2 YYREEE (reference sequence).

In regard to this clone: This likely comes from a read error, as the CDR3 has no conserved phenylalanine or tryptophan at its end. The limits of the CDR3 on the DNA are not certain, so only TCRdb's listed CDR3 is given. The J gene is TRBJ1-2, the V gene TRBV25-1; the table names TRBD1, a call not compared with the DNA. Germline CDR1 MGHDK, CDR2 SYGVNS. From its first to its last residue, the CDR3 has 10 amino acids. The CDR3: CANFDRAGKV.

V and J are TRBV19 and TRBJ1-1; the match to TRBD1 covers 8 bases. CDR1 is LNHDA and CDR2 is SQIVND in the germline V gene (reference sequence). The CDR3 covers 14 residues. V lost 3 bases and J lost 5; bases outside the gene matches: 5. Here the CDR3 DNA reads TGTGCCAGTAGTATTAGCAGGGGGCAGACTGAAGCTTTCTTT. This sequence encodes CASSISRGQTEAFF. Full variable domain (outside the CDR3, taken from reference TRBV19 and TRBJ1-1): DGGITQSPKYLFRKEGQNVTLSCEQNLNHDAMYWYRQDPGQGLRLIYYSQIVNDFQKGDIAEGYSVSREKKESFPLTVTSAQKNPTAFYLCASSISRGQTEAFFGQGTRLTVV.

The chain carries TRBV9 and TRBJ2-1; weak D call: TRBD1 (6 bases). Trimming removed 0 bases at V and 5 bases at J, with 18 bases between. Germline CDR1 SGDLS, CDR2 YYNGEE. The CDR3 length is 17 residues. The CDR3 DNA sequence: TGTGCCAGCAGCGTAGAGGGGGATCCGCTACCTAACAATGAGCAGTTCTTC. Its translation is CASSVEGDPLPNNEQFF.

The chain recombines TRBV9 with TRBJ2-1; D assignment may be TRBD1 or TRBD2 (5 bases each). V lost 1 base and J 0 bases, leaving 14 bases between the germline ends. This CDR3 spans 17 amino acids. CDR1 is SGDLS, CDR2 YYNGEE, per germline. In DNA, the CDR3 is TGTGCCAGCAGCGTATCGGGGCGGTCCCACTCCTACAATGAGCAGTTCTTC. Its translation is CASSVSGRSHSYNEQFF.

The CDR3 DNA is TGTGCCAGCAGACTCCAGGGGTCCCAGCCCCAGCATTTT. Translating gives CASRLQGSQPQHF. This chain joins TRBV2 and TRBJ1-5; possibly TRBD1 for D (6 bases). Germline V CDR1 and CDR2: SNHLY, FYNNEI. This CDR3 contains 13 residues. Trimming shortened V by 6 bases and J by 7 bases, and 13 bases separated the two germline ends.

The chain is built from TRBV5-6 and TRBJ1-3; 8 positions match TRBD1. Trimming took 0 bases from V and 4 from J; bases not matched to a gene: 6. Germline V gene lookup returns CDR1 SGHDT and CDR2 YYEEEE. The CDR3 has 16 residues. CDR3: CASSLAGQGSGNTIYF. CDR3 in DNA: TGTGCCAGCAGCTTGGCCGGACAGGGATCCGGAAACACCATATATTTT.

The gene calls are TRBV5-5 and TRBJ1-2, with D hard to call. Germline assignment: CDR1 SGHKS and CDR2 YYEKEE (reference sequence). This CDR3 region has 15 residues. Trimming removed 0 bases from V and 4 bases from J, with 13 bases in between. CDR3 in DNA: TGTGCCAGCAGCTTGGAGCCAGCTCCTCGCTATGGCTACACCTTC. Protein sequence: CASSLEPAPRYGYTF. Variable domain in full (rest from reference TRBV5-5 and TRBJ1-2): DAGVTQSPTHLIKTRGQQVTLRCSPISGHKSVSWYQQVLGQGPQFIFQYYEKEERGRGNFPDRFSARQFPNYSSELNVNALLLGDSALYLCASSLEPAPRYGYTFGSGTRLTVV.

The V call is TRBV28, the J call TRBJ2-7; TRBD2 matches at 10 bases. The CDR3 sequence is 15 residues long. Trimming took 5 bases from V and 7 from J; bases not matched to a gene: 11. Germline V CDR1 and CDR2: MDHEN, SYDVKM. The CDR3, as DNA: TGTGCCAGCAGTCCCTCTAGCGGGGGCCCAGGAGAGCAGTACTTC. Protein product: CASSPSSGGPGEQYF. Supplemented by reference TRBV28 and TRBJ2-7, the full variable domain reads DVKVTQSSRYLVKRTGEKVFLECVQDMDHENMFWYRQDPGLGLRLIYFSYDVKMKEKGDIPEGYSVSREKKERFSLILESASTNQTSMYLCASSPSSGGPGEQYFGPGTRLTVT.

The genes are TRBV19 and TRBJ2-7; D unclear. From germline, CDR1 is LNHDA and CDR2 SQIVND (reference sequence). The CDR3 runs 13 residues. The V gene lost 2 bases and the J gene lost 6 bases, with 11 bases spanning the gap. DNA of the CDR3: TGTGCCAGTAGTATATTGGTAAGGACCGAGCAGTACTTC. Protein product: CASSILVRTEQYF.

The V and J genes are TRBV28 and TRBJ2-7; D might be TRBD1 or TRBD2, each matching 5 bases. Per the germline V gene, CDR1 is MDHEN and CDR2 is SYDVKM. The V and J ends lost 0 bases and 5 bases respectively, with 11 bases between them. The CDR3 covers 14 residues. The CDR3 protein is CASSLWGVGDEQYF. As DNA, the CDR3 is TGTGCCAGCAGTTTATGGGGAGTAGGGGACGAGCAGTACTTC.

The chain uses TRBV2 and TRBJ2-7; D uncertain. The CDR3 length is 11 residues. Trimming removed 5 bases at V and 0 bases at J, with 2 bases between. Germline V CDR1 and CDR2: SNHLY, FYNNEI. The chain's CDR3 is CASSPSYEQYF. The CDR3 DNA reads as TGTGCCAGCAGTCCCTCCTACGAGCAGTACTTC.

The V and J genes are TRBV4-3 and TRBJ1-1; 10 nucleotides agree with TRBD1. This CDR3 has 15 residues. Germline values: CDR1 LGHNA, CDR2 YSLEER. V lost 4 bases and J lost 4; bases outside the gene matches: 6. The CDR3 loop reads CASSLSGTGATEAFF. DNA for the CDR3: TGCGCCAGCAGCCTATCCGGGACAGGGGCCACTGAAGCTTTCTTT.

The V gene is TRBV28, the J gene TRBJ1-5; D not certain. Trimming cost V 3 bases and J 4 bases, with 7 bases left between them. The CDR3 spans 13 residues. CDR1 is MDHEN, CDR2 SYDVKM, per germline. CDR3 nucleotide sequence: TGTGCCAGCAGTTTCGTCGGAAATCAGCCCCAGCATTTT. It is translated as CASSFVGNQPQHF.

Here the CDR3 DNA reads TGCAGCGTTGAAGGGGCTCAGGACTCTGGAAACACCATATATTTT. This sequence encodes CSVEGAQDSGNTIYF. The chain is built from TRBV29-1 and TRBJ1-3, with D uncertain. The V gene lost 1 base and the J gene lost 0 bases, with 10 bases spanning the gap. The CDR3 totals 15 residues. Germline V gene lookup returns CDR1 SQVTM and CDR2 ANQGSEA. Full variable domain (rest looked up from reference TRBV29-1 and TRBJ1-3): SAVISQKPSRDICQRGTSLTIQCQVDSQVTMMFWYRQQPGQSLTLIATANQGSEATYESGFVIDKFPISRPNLTFSTLTVSNMSPEDSSIYLCSVEGAQDSGNTIYFGEGSWLTVV.

J is TRBJ2-7 and V is TRBV28, with D perhaps matching TRBD1 or TRBD2 (5 bases each). Trimming took off 3 bases at V and 7 bases at J, with 13 bases between the two ends. Germline CDR1 reads MDHEN; CDR2 reads SYDVKM. The CDR3 extends over 13 amino acids. The CDR3 DNA follows: TGTGCCAGCAGTTTGCGAGGGAAGGGGGAGCAGTACTTC. Its protein product is CASSLRGKGEQYF.

The chain combines TRBV30 with TRBJ2-3; no definite D call. The CDR3 covers 12 residues. CDR1 is GTSNPN, CDR2 SVGIG, per germline (reference sequence). Trimming left V 1 base short and J 11 bases short, with 13 bases between. The DNA for the CDR3 is TGTGCCTGGAGTGCGGACGGCGAGAAGCAGTATTTT. As protein: CAWSADGEKQYF.

Note on this clone: This specimen includes other DNA sequences encoding the same CDR3. The chain joins TRBV7-9 to TRBJ2-2; no definite D call. V shed 9 bases and J shed 13 bases, with 18 bases lying between them. The CDR3 contains 12 residues. Germline loops: CDR1 SEHNR, CDR2 FQNEAQ (reference sequence). The CDR3 sequence: CASSQDVDGLFF. The CDR3 region has the DNA TGTGCCAGTAGCCAGGATGTGGACGGGCTGTTTTTT.

The rearrangement joins TRBV4-1 to TRBJ2-7; D not certain. The CDR3 runs to 15 residues. V was shortened by 1 base and J by 0 bases, with 10 bases between the two germline ends. Germline CDR1 MGHRA, CDR2 YSYEKL. CDR3 in DNA: TGCGCCAGCAGCCAAGTTCCCAGCGACTCCTACGAGCAGTACTTC. It codes for CASSQVPSDSYEQYF.

The chain joins TRBV27 to TRBJ2-7; 9 bases map to TRBD1. Germline trimming cut 4 bases from V and 0 bases from J; bases unmatched to any gene: 1. CDR1 is MNHEY and CDR2 is SMNVEV in the germline V gene (reference sequence). This CDR3 is built from 14 residues. The CDR3 nucleotides read TGTGCCAGCAGTTACAGGGGGCTCTCCTACGAGCAGTACTTC. Translated: CASSYRGLSYEQYF.

This clone showed up just a few times. The chain uses TRBV5-6 and TRBJ1-3; 9 bases align to TRBD1. The CDR3 sequence is 14 residues long. V shed 0 bases and J 7 bases; nucleotides not matched to a gene: 2. CDR1 is SGHDT, CDR2 YYEEEE, per germline. CDR3 sequence reads: CASSLGTGVNTIYF. As DNA, the CDR3 is TGTGCCAGCAGCTTGGGGACAGGGGTCAACACCATATATTTT.

This sequence joins TRBV11-2 and TRBJ2-4; 7 nucleotides align to TRBD1. Losses at the gene ends were 5 bases for V and 2 bases for J; bases not matched to a gene: 12. The germline gives CDR1 SGHAT, CDR2 FQNNGV. The CDR3 sequence is 17 residues long. The CDR3 here is CASSPTTGLLSKNIQYF. The CDR3 DNA is TGTGCCAGCAGCCCCACGACAGGGCTTTTGTCCAAAAACATTCAGTACTTC.

The V gene is TRBV6-5, the J gene TRBJ2-3; D is undetermined. V lost 2 bases and J 2 bases, leaving 8 bases between the germline ends. The CDR3 contains 14 residues. Germline V CDR1 and CDR2: MNHEY, SVGAGI. This CDR3 reads CASSYGRNTDTQYF. The CDR3 coding sequence is TGTGCCAGCAGTTACGGTAGAAACACAGATACGCAGTATTTT.